This T cell receptor beta chain was identified in a study of OX40 agonist ivuxolimab in advanced cancers. Study in general: A male proportion of approximately 83% was recorded, with mean age around 60 years and range roughly 23 to 79. Three patients had partial responses: one hepatocellular carcinoma, two cutaneous melanoma.

Findings and caveats of the study: Patients with a partial response at 0.1-3.0 mg/kg had among the lowest clonal expansion. Also showing low normalized T-cell clonal expansion were some of the nonresponders.

A remark on this clone: Antigen unknown.

Libraries were prepared by immunoSEQ multiplex PCR; TCRdb keeps only in-frame clonotypes and omits some of them. The sample includes around 83,000 clones, about 88% of them seen just once. The sequenced sample was CD4+ or CD8+ T cells sorted from blood, obtained in a trial of the OX40 agonist ivuxolimab. The clonotype comes from an adult with an advanced solid tumor such as melanoma, head and neck, liver or kidney cancer.

CDR3 sequence (DNA): TGTGCCAGCAGCTTAGTTGGAGGAGATACGCAGTATTTT. Protein product: CASSLVGGDTQYF. V is TRBV7-6 and J is TRBJ2-3, with D tentatively TRBD2 (5 bases). Per the germline V gene, CDR1 is SGHVS and CDR2 is FNYEAQ. V was clipped by 1 base and J by 5 bases, with 7 bases between them. The CDR3 has 13 residues.